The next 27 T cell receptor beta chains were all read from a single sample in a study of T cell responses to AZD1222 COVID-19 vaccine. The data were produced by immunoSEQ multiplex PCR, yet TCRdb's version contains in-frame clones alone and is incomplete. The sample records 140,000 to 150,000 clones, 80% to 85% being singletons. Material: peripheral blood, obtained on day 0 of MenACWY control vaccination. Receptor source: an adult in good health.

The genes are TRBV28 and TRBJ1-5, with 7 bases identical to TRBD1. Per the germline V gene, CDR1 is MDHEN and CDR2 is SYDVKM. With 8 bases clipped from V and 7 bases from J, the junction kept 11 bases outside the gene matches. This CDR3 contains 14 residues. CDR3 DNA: TGTGCCAGCTGGGACAGATCCCCTGGACAGCCCCAGCATTTT. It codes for CASWDRSPGQPQHF.

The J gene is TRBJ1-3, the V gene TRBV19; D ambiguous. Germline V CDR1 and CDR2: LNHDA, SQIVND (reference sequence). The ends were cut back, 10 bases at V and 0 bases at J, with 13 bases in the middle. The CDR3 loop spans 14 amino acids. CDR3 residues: CANSMGYSGNTIYF. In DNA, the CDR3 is TGTGCCAATTCAATGGGGTACTCTGGAAACACCATATATTTT.

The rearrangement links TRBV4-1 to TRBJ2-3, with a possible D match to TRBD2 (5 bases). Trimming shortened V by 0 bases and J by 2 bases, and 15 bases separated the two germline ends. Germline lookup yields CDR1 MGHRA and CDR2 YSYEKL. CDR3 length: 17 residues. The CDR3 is CASSQEEGASYTDTQYF. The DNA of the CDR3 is TGCGCCAGCAGCCAAGAAGAGGGAGCGAGTTACACAGATACGCAGTATTTT.

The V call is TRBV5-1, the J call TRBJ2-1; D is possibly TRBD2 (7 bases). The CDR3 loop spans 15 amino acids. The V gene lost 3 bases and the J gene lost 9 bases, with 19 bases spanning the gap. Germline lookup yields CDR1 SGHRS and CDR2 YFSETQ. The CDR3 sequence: CASSSPGGLLGEQFF. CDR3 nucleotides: TGCGCCAGCAGCTCCCCGGGGGGCCTTTTGGGTGAGCAGTTCTTC.

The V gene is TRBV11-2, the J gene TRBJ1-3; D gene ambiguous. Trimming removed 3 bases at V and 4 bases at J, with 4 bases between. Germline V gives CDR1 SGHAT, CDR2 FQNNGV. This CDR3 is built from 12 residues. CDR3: CASSFKGNTIYF. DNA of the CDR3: TGTGCCAGCAGCTTTAAGGGAAACACCATATATTTT.

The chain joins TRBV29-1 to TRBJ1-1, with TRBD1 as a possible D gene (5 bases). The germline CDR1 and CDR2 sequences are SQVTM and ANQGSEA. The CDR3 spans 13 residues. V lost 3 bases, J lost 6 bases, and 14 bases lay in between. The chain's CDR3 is CSVEGGGKAEAFF. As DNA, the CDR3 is TGCAGCGTTGAGGGCGGGGGAAAAGCTGAAGCTTTCTTT.

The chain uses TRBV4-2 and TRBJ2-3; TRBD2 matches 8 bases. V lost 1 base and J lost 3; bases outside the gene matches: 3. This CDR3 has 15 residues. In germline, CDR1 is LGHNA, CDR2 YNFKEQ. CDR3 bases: TGTGCCAGCAGCCAAGCGGGGGGGCCTACAGATACGCAGTATTTT. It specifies CASSQAGGPTDTQYF.

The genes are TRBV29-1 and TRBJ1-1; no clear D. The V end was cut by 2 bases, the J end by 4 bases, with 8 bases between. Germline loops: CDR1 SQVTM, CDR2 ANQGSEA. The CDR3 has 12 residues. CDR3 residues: CSVELWTTEAFF. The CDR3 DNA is TGCAGCGTTGAATTATGGACCACTGAAGCTTTCTTT.

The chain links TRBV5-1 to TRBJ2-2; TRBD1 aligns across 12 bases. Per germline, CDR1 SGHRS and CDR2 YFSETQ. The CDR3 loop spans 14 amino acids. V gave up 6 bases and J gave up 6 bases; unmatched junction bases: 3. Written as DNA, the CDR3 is TGCGCCAGCAAGGGACAGGGGGCGTCCGGGGAGCTGTTTTTT. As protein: CASKGQGASGELFF.

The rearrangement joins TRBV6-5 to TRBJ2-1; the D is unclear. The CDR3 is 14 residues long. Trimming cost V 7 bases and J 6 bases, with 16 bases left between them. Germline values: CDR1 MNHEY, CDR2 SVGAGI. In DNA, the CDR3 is TGTGCCAGCACCCAACTCCGGGCCCTCAATGAGCAGTTCTTC. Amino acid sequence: CASTQLRALNEQFF.

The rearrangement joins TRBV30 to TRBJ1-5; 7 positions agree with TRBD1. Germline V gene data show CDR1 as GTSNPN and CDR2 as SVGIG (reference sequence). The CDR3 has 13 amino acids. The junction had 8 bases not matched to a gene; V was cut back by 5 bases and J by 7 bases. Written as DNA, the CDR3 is TGTGCCTGGGCTCCAGGGGGGAGGCAGCCCCAGCATTTT. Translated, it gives CAWAPGGRQPQHF.

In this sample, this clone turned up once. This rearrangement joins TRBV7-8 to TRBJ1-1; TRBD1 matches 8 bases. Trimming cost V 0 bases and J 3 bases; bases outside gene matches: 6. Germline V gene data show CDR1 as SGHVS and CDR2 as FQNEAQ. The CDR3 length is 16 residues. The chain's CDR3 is CASSLALGRGHTEAFF. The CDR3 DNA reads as TGTGCCAGCAGCTTAGCGCTGGGCAGGGGGCACACTGAAGCTTTCTTT.

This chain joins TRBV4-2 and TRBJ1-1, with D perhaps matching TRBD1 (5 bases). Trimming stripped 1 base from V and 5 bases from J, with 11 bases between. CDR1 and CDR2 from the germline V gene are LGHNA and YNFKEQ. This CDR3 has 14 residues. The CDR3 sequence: CASSQVQGGTEAFF. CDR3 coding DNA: TGTGCCAGCAGCCAAGTGCAGGGAGGGACTGAAGCTTTCTTT.

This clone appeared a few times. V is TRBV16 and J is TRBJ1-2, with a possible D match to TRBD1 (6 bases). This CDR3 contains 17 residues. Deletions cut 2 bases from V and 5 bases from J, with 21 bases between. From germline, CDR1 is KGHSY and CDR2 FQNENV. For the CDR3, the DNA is TGTGCCAGCAGCCAAACTGTCCCCGGGACACCGCAGTATGGCTACACCTTC. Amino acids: CASSQTVPGTPQYGYTF.

CDR3 sequence reads: CASSERGAGGNQPQHF. The CDR3 nucleotides are TGTGCCAGCAGTGAACGAGGGGCCGGTGGCAATCAGCCCCAGCATTTT. V gene TRBV6-1 combines with J gene TRBJ1-5; D is possibly TRBD1 (5 bases). The length of the CDR3 is 16 residues. Germline lookup yields CDR1 MNHNS and CDR2 SASEGT. V was clipped by 2 bases and J by 2 bases, with 13 bases between them.

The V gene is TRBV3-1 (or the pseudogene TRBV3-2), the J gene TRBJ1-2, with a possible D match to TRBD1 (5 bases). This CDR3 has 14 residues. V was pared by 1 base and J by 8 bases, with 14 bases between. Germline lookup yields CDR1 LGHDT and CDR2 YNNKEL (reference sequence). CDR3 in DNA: TGTGCCAGCAGCCAAGCGGACGCAGGGTGGGGCTACACCTTC. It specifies CASSQADAGWGYTF.

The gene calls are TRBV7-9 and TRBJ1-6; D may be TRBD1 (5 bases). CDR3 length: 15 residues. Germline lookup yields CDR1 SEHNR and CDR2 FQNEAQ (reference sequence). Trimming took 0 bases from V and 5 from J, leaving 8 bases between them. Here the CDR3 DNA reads TGTGCCAGCAGCTTAGCAGGGGCACATAATTCACCCCTCCACTTT. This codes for CASSLAGAHNSPLHF.

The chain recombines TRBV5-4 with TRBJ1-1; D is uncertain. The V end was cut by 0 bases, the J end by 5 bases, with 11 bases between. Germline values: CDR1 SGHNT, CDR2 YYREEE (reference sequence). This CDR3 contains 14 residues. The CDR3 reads CASSLANRGTEAFF. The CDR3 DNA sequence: TGTGCCAGCAGCTTGGCCAATCGGGGAACTGAAGCTTTCTTT. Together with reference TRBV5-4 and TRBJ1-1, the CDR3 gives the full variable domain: ETGVTQSPTHLIKTRGQQVTLRCSSQSGHNTVSWYQQALGQGPQFIFQYYREEENGRGNFPPRFSGLQFPNYSSELNVNALELDDSALYLCASSLANRGTEAFFGQGTRLTVV.

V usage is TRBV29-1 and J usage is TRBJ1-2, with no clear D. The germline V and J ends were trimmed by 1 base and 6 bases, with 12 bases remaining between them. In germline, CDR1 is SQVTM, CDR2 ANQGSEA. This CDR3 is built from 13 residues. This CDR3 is CSVEAPDRDGYTF. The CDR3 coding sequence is TGCAGCGTTGAAGCCCCAGACCGGGATGGCTACACCTTC.

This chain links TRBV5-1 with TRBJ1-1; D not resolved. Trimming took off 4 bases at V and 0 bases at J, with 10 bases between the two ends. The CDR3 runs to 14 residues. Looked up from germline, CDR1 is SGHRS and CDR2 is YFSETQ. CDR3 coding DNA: TGCGCCAGCAGCCCCGGAGCGGTGAACACTGAAGCTTTCTTT. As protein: CASSPGAVNTEAFF.

The CDR3 is CASSRVSGRETQYF. DNA for the CDR3: TGTGCCAGCAGCCGAGTTAGCGGCAGGGAGACCCAGTACTTC. This chain uses TRBV3-1 (or the pseudogene TRBV3-2) with TRBJ2-5, with a possible D match to TRBD2 (6 bases). The CDR3 is 14 amino acids. Trimming removed 4 bases at V and 5 bases at J, with 14 bases between. CDR1 and CDR2 (germline): LGHDT, YNNKEL (reference sequence).

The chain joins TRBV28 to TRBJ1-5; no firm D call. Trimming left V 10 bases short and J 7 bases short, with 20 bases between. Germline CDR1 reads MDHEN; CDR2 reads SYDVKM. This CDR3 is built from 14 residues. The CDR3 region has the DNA TGTGCCACCTCTGGCCCCCTCACGGGACAGCCCCAGCATTTT. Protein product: CATSGPLTGQPQHF.

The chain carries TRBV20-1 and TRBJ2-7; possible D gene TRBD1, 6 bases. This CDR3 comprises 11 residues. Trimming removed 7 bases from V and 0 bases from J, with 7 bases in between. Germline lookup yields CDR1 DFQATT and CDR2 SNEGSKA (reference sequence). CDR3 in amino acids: CSVDSSYEQYF. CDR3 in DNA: TGCAGTGTGGACAGCTCCTACGAGCAGTACTTC.

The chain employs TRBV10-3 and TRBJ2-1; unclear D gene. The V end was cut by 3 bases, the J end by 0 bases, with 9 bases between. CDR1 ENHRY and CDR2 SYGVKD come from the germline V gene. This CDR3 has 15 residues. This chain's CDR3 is CAISDGVASYNEQFF. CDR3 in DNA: TGTGCCATCAGTGATGGGGTAGCCTCCTACAATGAGCAGTTCTTC.

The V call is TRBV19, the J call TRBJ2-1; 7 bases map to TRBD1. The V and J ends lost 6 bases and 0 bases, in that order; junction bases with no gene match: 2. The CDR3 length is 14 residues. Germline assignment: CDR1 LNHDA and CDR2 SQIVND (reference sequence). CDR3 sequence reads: CASRRQGSYNEQFF. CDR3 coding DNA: TGTGCCAGTAGGCGACAGGGCTCCTACAATGAGCAGTTCTTC.

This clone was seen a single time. CDR3 amino acids: CASKGLDTGELFF. The CDR3 region has the DNA TGTGCCAGCAAAGGGCTCGACACCGGGGAGCTGTTTTTT. The rearrangement joins TRBV6-5 to TRBJ2-2; no reliable D call. The length of the CDR3 is 13 residues. Trimming pared 7 bases from V and 3 bases from J, leaving 9 bases between. Per the germline V gene, CDR1 is MNHEY and CDR2 is SVGAGI.

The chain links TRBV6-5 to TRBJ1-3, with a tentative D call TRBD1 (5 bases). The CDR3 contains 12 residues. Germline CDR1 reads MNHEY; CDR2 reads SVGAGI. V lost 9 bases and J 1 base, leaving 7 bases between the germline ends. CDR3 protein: CASRGSGNTIYF. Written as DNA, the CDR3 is TGTGCCAGTAGGGGTTCTGGAAACACCATATATTTT.